The 27 T cell receptor beta chains listed next were all sequenced from one sample in a study of shared clonotypes between healthy human individuals. Assay: immunoSEQ multiplex PCR; the TCRdb copy retains only in-frame clones and omits some. The table has over a million clones, approximately 98.5% seen once. The sequencing sample was made of naive CD4+ T cells sorted from blood. Subset: CD45RA+ positively selected. The receptors were sampled from a man younger than 40 in good health.

With respect to this clone: In the same sample, other DNA sequences code for this CDR3. The V and J genes are TRBV2 and TRBJ1-1; perhaps TRBD1 as D (5 bases). Germline V gene sequence: CDR1 SNHLY, CDR2 FYNNEI. The CDR3 has 13 amino acids. V gave up 6 bases and J gave up 5 bases, with 13 bases separating them. Written as DNA, the CDR3 is TGTGCCAGCAGCGCCGAAGGGGTGACTGAAGCTTTCTTT. Its protein product is CASSAEGVTEAFF.

The chain is built from TRBV4-3 and TRBJ1-2; a weak D match, TRBD1 (5 bases). V was trimmed by 4 bases and J by 8 bases, leaving 17 bases between them. The CDR3 is 14 amino acids. CDR1 and CDR2 from the germline V gene are LGHNA and YSLEER. The CDR3 DNA sequence: TGCGCCAGCAGCCTCATAAACCAGGGTAGCGGCTACACCTTC. Translating it yields CASSLINQGSGYTF.

This clone came up once. This rearrangement joins TRBV27 to TRBJ2-1; D remains ambiguous. The V gene's germline CDR1 is MNHEY and CDR2 SMNVEV (reference sequence). Trimming took 5 bases from V and 2 from J, leaving 7 bases between them. The CDR3 is 13 residues long. The CDR3 reads CASSLDTYNEQFF. The CDR3 DNA follows: TGTGCCAGCAGTCTAGACACCTACAATGAGCAGTTCTTC.

The chain uses TRBV2 and TRBJ2-3; 8 bases are shared with TRBD1. CDR3 length: 13 residues. Germline V CDR1 and CDR2: SNHLY, FYNNEI. V dropped 11 bases and J dropped 3; count of bases not matched to a gene: 7. CDR3 DNA: TGTGCCCTCACAGGGGGATTAACAGATACGCAGTATTTT. Protein sequence: CALTGGLTDTQYF.

The chain is built from TRBV15 and TRBJ2-2, with 9 bases identical to TRBD1. The length of the CDR3 is 16 residues. Per the germline V gene, CDR1 is LNHNV and CDR2 is YYDKDF (reference sequence). The junction had 5 bases not matched to a gene; V was cut back by 2 bases and J by 4 bases. The chain's CDR3 is CATSRFPGQGTGELFF. DNA for the CDR3: TGTGCCACCAGCAGATTTCCGGGACAGGGCACCGGGGAGCTGTTTTTT.

This CDR3 is CASSSGQGRFSYEQYF. DNA for the CDR3: TGTGCCAGCAGTTCTGGGCAGGGCCGTTTCTCCTACGAGCAGTACTTC. The chain employs TRBV28 and TRBJ2-7; D might be TRBD1 (5 bases). Looked up from germline, CDR1 is MDHEN and CDR2 is SYDVKM. This CDR3 contains 16 residues. V lost 4 bases and J lost 0, with 16 bases in between.

This clone occurred once. CDR3 bases: TGCAGCGCCCTTGAGGGGCGGAGAGGGACTGAAGCTTTCTTT. It specifies CSALEGRRGTEAFF. The chain links TRBV29-1 to TRBJ1-1, with D tentatively TRBD1 (5 bases). V lost 7 bases and J 5 bases, leaving 20 bases between the germline ends. CDR3 size: 14 residues. Germline CDR1 and CDR2: SQVTM and ANQGSEA.

This chain joins TRBV7-2 and TRBJ2-1, with a weak D call TRBD2 (6 bases). Germline CDR1 and CDR2: SGHTA and FQGNSA. CDR3 length equals 16 residues. Trimming cost V 3 bases and J 8 bases, with 20 bases left between them. The CDR3 loop reads CASSFWGLSSMDEQFF. The CDR3 nucleotides read TGTGCCAGCAGCTTTTGGGGACTTTCATCTATGGATGAGCAGTTCTTC. Drawing the rest from reference TRBV7-2 and TRBJ2-1, the complete variable domain is GAGVSQSPSNKVTEKGKDVELRCDPISGHTALYWYRQSLGQGLEFLIYFQGNSAPDKSGLPSDRFSAERTGGSVSTLTIQRTQQEDSAVYLCASSFWGLSSMDEQFFGPGTRLTVL.

The rearrangement joins TRBV9 to TRBJ2-3; D is possibly TRBD1 (6 bases). Germline V lookup: CDR1 SGDLS, CDR2 YYNGEE. This CDR3 is built from 15 residues. The V end was cut by 3 bases, the J end by 2 bases, with 13 bases between. As DNA, the CDR3 is TGTGCCAGCAGCGCAAGGACAGCGGTCACAGATACGCAGTATTTT. Translation gives CASSARTAVTDTQYF.

The chain carries TRBV19 and TRBJ2-1, with a tentative D call TRBD1 (5 bases). The CDR3 extends over 14 amino acids. Trimming took 5 bases from V and 0 from J, leaving 8 bases between them. Germline lookup yields CDR1 LNHDA and CDR2 SQIVND (reference sequence). The CDR3 spells CASSGAASYNEQFF. Here the CDR3 DNA reads TGTGCCAGTAGTGGGGCAGCCTCCTACAATGAGCAGTTCTTC.

This chain joins TRBV27 and TRBJ2-7; D is unresolved. V shed 1 base and J shed 2 bases, with 12 bases lying between them. The germline CDR1 and CDR2 sequences are MNHEY and SMNVEV (reference sequence). The CDR3 runs to 15 residues. The CDR3 region is CASSLFLSFPYEQYF. The CDR3 DNA reads TGTGCCAGCAGTTTATTTCTATCCTTCCCCTACGAGCAGTACTTC.

This clone was detected once. The chain is built from TRBV27 and TRBJ2-4; D possibly uses TRBD1 or TRBD2 (5 bases each). Germline assignment: CDR1 MNHEY and CDR2 SMNVEV (reference sequence). With 4 bases removed from V and 1 base from J, the gap between germline ends came to 8 bases. The CDR3 spans 14 residues. CDR3 nucleotides: TGTGCCAGCAGTTCTGAGGGGGCCAAAAACATTCAGTACTTC. Translating it yields CASSSEGAKNIQYF.

CDR3 nucleotide sequence: TGTGCCAGCTCACCACCGCGGGAGGCTAGAGAGACCCAGTACTTC. This translates into CASSPPREARETQYF. This sequence joins TRBV18 and TRBJ2-5; TRBD2 aligns across 8 bases. The CDR3 consists of 15 residues. J gave up 4 bases and V 0 bases, and 4 bases lay outside the gene matches. Germline V gives CDR1 KGHSH, CDR2 LQKENI. Drawing the rest from reference TRBV18 and TRBJ2-5, the complete variable domain is NAGVMQNPRHLVRRRGQEARLRCSPMKGHSHVYWYRQLPEEGLKFMVYLQKENIIDESGMPKERFSAEFPKEGPSILRIQQVVRGDSAAYFCASSPPREARETQYFGPGTRLLVL.

The DNA of the CDR3 is TGTGCCAGCAGCTTAGGGGCGTCGAACACCGGGGAGCTGTTTTTT. It specifies CASSLGASNTGELFF. This sequence joins TRBV7-6 and TRBJ2-2, with D unresolved. This CDR3 has 15 amino acids. CDR1 SGHVS and CDR2 FNYEAQ come from the germline V gene. With 1 base removed from V and 0 bases from J, the gap between germline ends came to 6 bases.

The chain couples TRBV29-1 to TRBJ2-5; a possible D gene is TRBD2 (5 bases). The germline V gene encodes CDR1 SQVTM and CDR2 ANQGSEA. V lost 8 bases to trimming and J lost 2 bases, with 21 bases between them. The CDR3 length is 15 residues. The CDR3 sequence: CSFTQPGSIQETQYF. The CDR3 DNA is TGCAGCTTCACTCAGCCGGGATCGATACAAGAGACCCAGTACTTC.

V gene TRBV28 combines with J gene TRBJ2-1, with 15 bases identical to TRBD2. CDR1 and CDR2 from the germline V gene are MDHEN and SYDVKM. This CDR3 has 21 residues. V gave up 2 bases and J gave up 10 bases; unmatched junction bases: 21. Here the CDR3 reads CASSLAGGTSGRPRPLGEQFF. CDR3 DNA: TGTGCCAGCAGTTTAGCGGGGGGGACTAGCGGGAGGCCCCGCCCTCTGGGGGAGCAGTTCTTC.

This clone was seen a single time. The gene calls are TRBV19 and TRBJ1-4; no reliable D call. CDR1 LNHDA and CDR2 SQIVND come from the germline V gene (reference sequence). CDR3 size: 13 residues. The V gene lost 7 bases and the J gene lost 6 bases, with 12 bases spanning the gap. The CDR3: CASTGGLDEKLFF. The CDR3 bases are TGTGCCAGTACCGGAGGGCTTGATGAAAAACTGTTTTTT.

V and J are TRBV28 and TRBJ1-1; 8 bases match TRBD1. V lost 6 bases and J lost 6; bases outside the gene matches: 12. CDR1 is MDHEN, CDR2 SYDVKM, per germline. The CDR3 is 15 amino acids. CDR3 DNA: TGTGCCAGCAGCACAATAGGACAGGGTCGGGCTGAAGCTTTCTTT. Translation gives CASSTIGQGRAEAFF. The full variable domain, in which reference TRBV28 and TRBJ1-1 provide the parts outside the CDR3, is DVKVTQSSRYLVKRTGEKVFLECVQDMDHENMFWYRQDPGLGLRLIYFSYDVKMKEKGDIPEGYSVSREKKERFSLILESASTNQTSMYLCASSTIGQGRAEAFFGQGTRLTVV.

V usage is TRBV12-5 and J usage is TRBJ1-3; D unclear. V was trimmed by 0 bases and J by 3 bases, leaving 15 bases between them. Germline V lookup: CDR1 LGHNT, CDR2 FRNRAP. CDR3 length: 17 residues. The CDR3 nucleotides are TGTGCTAGTGGTTTGGTACGGGGAAGAGCTAGTGGAAACACCATATATTTT. Protein product: CASGLVRGRASGNTIYF.

This clone showed up just once. The V and J genes are TRBV15 and TRBJ1-1, with D maybe TRBD1 (5 bases). The CDR3 runs 12 residues. The germline CDR1 and CDR2 sequences are LNHNV and YYDKDF (reference sequence). Trimming left V 0 bases short and J 11 bases short, with 10 bases between. CDR3 nucleotide sequence: TGTGCCACCAGCAGAGACAGGGACGGGGCTTTCTTT. Translation gives CATSRDRDGAFF.

V and J are TRBV25-1 and TRBJ1-4; D unclear. With 3 bases removed from V and 0 bases from J, the gap between germline ends came to 5 bases. This CDR3 contains 14 residues. Germline V gives CDR1 MGHDK, CDR2 SYGVNS. CDR3 residues: CASSEAATNEKLFF. In DNA, the CDR3 is TGTGCCAGCAGTGAGGCAGCAACTAATGAAAAACTGTTTTTT.

The chain joins TRBV6-5 to TRBJ1-5, with D perhaps TRBD1 (5 bases). CDR1 and CDR2 from the germline V gene are MNHEY and SVGAGI. With 5 bases removed from V and 0 bases from J, the gap between germline ends came to 11 bases. This CDR3 region has 15 residues. CDR3: CASSITGYSNQPQHF. DNA of the CDR3: TGTGCCAGCAGTATAACAGGCTATAGCAATCAGCCCCAGCATTTT.

In nucleotides, the CDR3 is TGTGCCAGCAGCCAAGAGGGTACTAGGAATGAGCAGTTCTTC. This encodes CASSQEGTRNEQFF. The chain carries TRBV4-2 and TRBJ2-1; the D gene is possibly TRBD2 (5 bases). Trimming shortened V by 0 bases and J by 7 bases, and 10 bases separated the two germline ends. Germline V gives CDR1 LGHNA, CDR2 YNFKEQ. This CDR3 has 14 residues.

As for this clone: Other DNA sequences in this specimen translate into the identical CDR3. The rearrangement joins TRBV18 to TRBJ2-3; 9 bases match TRBD2. Germline values: CDR1 KGHSH, CDR2 LQKENI. V lost 3 bases, J lost 0 bases, and 1 base stayed unmatched. This CDR3 contains 15 residues. The CDR3 region is CASSPTSGSTDTQYF. CDR3 in DNA: TGTGCCAGCTCACCCACTAGCGGGAGCACAGATACGCAGTATTTT.

The chain links TRBV6-1 to TRBJ2-1, with D possibly being TRBD2 (6 bases). Germline CDR1 MNHNS, CDR2 SASEGT. Trimming removed 10 bases from V and 7 bases from J, with 23 bases in between. The CDR3 has 15 residues. Here the CDR3 reads CAISVGGTAGNEQFF. The CDR3 DNA sequence: TGTGCCATCTCGGTCGGCGGGACGGCGGGGAATGAGCAGTTCTTC.

The V gene is TRBV30, the J gene TRBJ2-1; weak D call: TRBD1 (5 bases). With 3 bases removed from V and 4 bases from J, the gap between germline ends came to 13 bases. This CDR3 contains 14 residues. Germline V gene sequence: CDR1 GTSNPN, CDR2 SVGIG (reference sequence). CDR3 sequence reads: CAWSPLGLYNEQFF. CDR3 DNA sequence: TGTGCCTGGAGCCCACTGGGGCTATACAATGAGCAGTTCTTC.

This chain connects TRBV9 to TRBJ2-7; 8 nucleotides match TRBD2. J gave up 4 bases and V 0 bases, and 3 bases lay outside the gene matches. Germline CDR1 reads SGDLS; CDR2 reads YYNGEE. CDR3 size: 14 residues. CDR3 region: CASSVAGGQYEQYF. The DNA of the CDR3 is TGTGCCAGCAGCGTAGCGGGGGGGCAATACGAGCAGTACTTC.